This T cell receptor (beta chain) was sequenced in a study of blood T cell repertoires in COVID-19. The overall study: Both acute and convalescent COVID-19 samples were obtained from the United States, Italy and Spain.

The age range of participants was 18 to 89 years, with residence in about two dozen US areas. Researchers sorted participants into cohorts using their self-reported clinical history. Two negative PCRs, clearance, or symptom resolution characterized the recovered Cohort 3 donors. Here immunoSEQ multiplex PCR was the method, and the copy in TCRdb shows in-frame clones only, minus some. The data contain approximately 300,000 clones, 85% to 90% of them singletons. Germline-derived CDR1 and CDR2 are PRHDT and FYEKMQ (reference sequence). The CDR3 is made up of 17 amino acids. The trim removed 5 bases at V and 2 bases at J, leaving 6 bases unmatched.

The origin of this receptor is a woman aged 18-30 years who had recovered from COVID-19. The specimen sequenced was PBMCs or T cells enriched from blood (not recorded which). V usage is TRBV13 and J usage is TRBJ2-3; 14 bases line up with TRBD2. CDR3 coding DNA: TGTGCCAGCAGCCCGAGACTAGCGGGAGGGTTCACAGATACGCAGTATTTT. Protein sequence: CASSPRLAGGFTDTQYF.